The sequence of this T cell receptor beta chain was determined in a study of blood T cell repertoires in COVID-19. The repertoire was sequenced with immunoSEQ multiplex PCR; TCRdb's copy has only in-frame clones and lacks some. The sample lists about 180,000 clones, about 81% occurring once. Unmatched junction bases numbered 5, after V lost 4 bases and J lost 3 bases. The CDR3 has 15 amino acids. Germline V gives CDR1 MDHEN, CDR2 SYDVKM. Enrolled during active infection, Seattle patients were then followed longitudinally. This TCR came from a woman older than 75 with COVID-19, enrolled during active disease. Specimen: peripheral blood. The rearrangement joins TRBV28 to TRBJ2-1, with 8 bases fitting TRBD2. The CDR3 loop reads CASSSLAAIYNEQFF. CDR3 bases: TGTGCCAGCAGTTCACTAGCGGCAATCTACAATGAGCAGTTCTTC.